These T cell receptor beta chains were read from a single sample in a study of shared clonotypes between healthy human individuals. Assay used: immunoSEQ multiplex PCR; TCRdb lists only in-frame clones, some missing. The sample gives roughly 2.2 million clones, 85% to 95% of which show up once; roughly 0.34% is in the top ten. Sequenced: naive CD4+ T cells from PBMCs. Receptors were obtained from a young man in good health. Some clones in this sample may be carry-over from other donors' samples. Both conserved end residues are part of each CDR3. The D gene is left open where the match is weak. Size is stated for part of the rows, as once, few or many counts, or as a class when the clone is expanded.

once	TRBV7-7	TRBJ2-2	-	CASSPWGNGELFF	TGTGCCAGCAGCCCTTGGGGGAACGGGGAGCTGTTTTTT
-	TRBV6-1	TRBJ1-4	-	CASSDVDQSTGEKLFF	TGTGCCAGCAGTGACGTCGATCAGTCAACTGGTGAAAAACTGTTTTTT
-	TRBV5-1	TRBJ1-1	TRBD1	CASSLDVTGGVTEAFF	TGCGCCAGCAGCTTGGATGTGACAGGGGGTGTCACTGAAGCTTTCTTT
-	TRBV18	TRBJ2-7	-	CASSPPGTSGEQYF	TGTGCCAGCTCACCACCGGGGACCTCTGGCGAGCAGTACTTC
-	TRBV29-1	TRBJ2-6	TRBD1	CSVVYRGETSGANVLTF	TGCAGCGTTGTTTACAGGGGGGAAACCTCTGGGGCCAACGTCCTGACTTTC
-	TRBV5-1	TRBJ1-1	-	CASSLGRDTEAFF	TGCGCCAGCAGCTTGGGCAGAGACACTGAAGCTTTCTTT
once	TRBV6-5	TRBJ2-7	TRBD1	CASRPSGGSYEQYF	TGTGCCAGCAGACCTTCAGGGGGATCCTACGAGCAGTACTTC
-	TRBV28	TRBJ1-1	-	CASSFPTANTEAFF	TGTGCCAGCAGTTTCCCGACAGCCAACACTGAAGCTTTCTTT
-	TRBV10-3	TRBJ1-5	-	CAISELGNQPQHF	TGTGCCATCAGTGAATTGGGGAATCAGCCCCAGCATTTT
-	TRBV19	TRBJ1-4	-	CASSIDSSRATNEKLFF	TGTGCCAGTAGTATAGACTCATCTCGTGCAACTAATGAAAAACTGTTTTTT
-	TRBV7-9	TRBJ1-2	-	CASGGVLDSNYGYTF	TGTGCCAGTGGGGGGGTCCTAGACTCTAACTATGGCTACACCTTC
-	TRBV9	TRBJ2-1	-	CASSGDGDFYNEQFF	TGTGCCAGCAGCGGGGATGGCGACTTTTACAATGAGCAGTTCTTC
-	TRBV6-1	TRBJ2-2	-	CARPESGGNTGELFF	TGTGCCCGCCCTGAGTCAGGAGGGAACACCGGGGAGCTGTTTTTT
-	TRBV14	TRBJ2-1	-	CASSGSRTSISEQFF	TGTGCCAGCAGTGGATCCCGTACTAGCATCAGTGAGCAGTTCTTC
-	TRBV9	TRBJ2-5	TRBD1	CASSAGTDTYQETQYF	TGTGCCAGCAGCGCTGGGACAGATACGTACCAAGAGACCCAGTACTTC
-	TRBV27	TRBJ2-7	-	CASSFRMTLIPYEQYF	TGTGCCAGCAGTTTCCGTATGACCCTCATCCCCTACGAGCAGTACTTC
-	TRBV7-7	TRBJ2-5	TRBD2	CASSEGLAGVIGETQYF	TGTGCCAGCAGCGAGGGACTAGCGGGAGTGATAGGAGAGACCCAGTACTTC
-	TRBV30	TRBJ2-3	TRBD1	CAWSTGQASTDTQYF	TGTGCCTGGAGTACCGGACAGGCTAGCACAGATACGCAGTATTTT
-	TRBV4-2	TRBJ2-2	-	CASSQGMMGSFTGELFF	TGTGCCAGCAGCCAGGGGATGATGGGCAGTTTCACCGGGGAGCTGTTTTTT
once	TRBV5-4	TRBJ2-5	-	CASSLLTSQETQYF	TGTGCCAGCAGCTTGTTGACCTCCCAAGAGACCCAGTACTTC
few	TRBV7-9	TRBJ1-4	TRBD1	CASSSGTGQGREKLFF	TGTGCCAGCAGCTCCGGGACTGGACAGGGACGGGAAAAACTGTTTTTT
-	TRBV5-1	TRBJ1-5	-	CASSFLGGSQPQHF	TGCGCCAGCAGCTTCCTAGGGGGGTCTCAGCCCCAGCATTTT
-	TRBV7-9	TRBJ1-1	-	CASSPTEFREAFF	TGTGCCAGCAGCCCAACGGAGTTCCGGGAAGCTTTCTTT
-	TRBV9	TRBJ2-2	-	CASSVSGIGTGELFF	TGTGCCAGCAGCGTTTCAGGGATTGGCACCGGGGAGCTGTTTTTT
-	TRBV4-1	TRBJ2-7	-	CASSQPTGSRSSYEQYF	TGCGCCAGCAGCCAGCCGACGGGCTCCAGGAGCTCCTACGAGCAGTACTTC
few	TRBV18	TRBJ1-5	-	CASSPLDGGHQPQHF	TGTGCCAGCTCTCCGTTGGACGGAGGTCATCAGCCCCAGCATTTT
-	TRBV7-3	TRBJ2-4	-	CASSLKGHFPSIQYF	TGTGCCAGCAGCTTAAAGGGGCACTTTCCTTCCATTCAGTACTTC
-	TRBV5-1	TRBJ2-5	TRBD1	CASSNDRGPETQYF	TGCGCCAGCAGCAACGACAGGGGGCCGGAGACCCAGTACTTC
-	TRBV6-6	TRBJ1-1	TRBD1	CASSPQGTANTEAFF	TGTGCCAGCAGTCCCCAAGGGACAGCGAACACTGAAGCTTTCTTT
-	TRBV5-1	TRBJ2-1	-	CASSFTGPEQFF	TGCGCCAGCAGCTTCACAGGTCCTGAGCAGTTCTTC
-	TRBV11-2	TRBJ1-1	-	CASSLFKGGVNSKAFF	TGTGCCAGCAGCTTATTTAAAGGGGGGGTCAATAGTAAAGCTTTCTTT
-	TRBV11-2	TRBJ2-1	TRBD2	CASIRRGGTESSYNEQFF	TGTGCCAGCATTAGACGGGGGGGGACGGAGAGCTCCTACAATGAGCAGTTCTTC
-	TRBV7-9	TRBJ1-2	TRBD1	CASSESLRFRGPNYGYTF	TGTGCCAGCAGCGAATCCCTAAGATTCAGGGGGCCTAACTATGGCTACACCTTC
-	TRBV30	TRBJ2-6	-	CAWSSAGTFPSGANVLTF	TGTGCCTGGAGTTCGGCAGGGACCTTCCCCTCTGGGGCCAACGTCCTGACTTTC
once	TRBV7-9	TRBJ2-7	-	CASSLVLANTAEQYF	TGTGCCAGCAGCTTAGTCTTAGCGAATACGGCCGAGCAGTACTTC
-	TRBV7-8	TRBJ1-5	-	CASSLEGAAQHF	TGTGCCAGCAGCTTAGAAGGAGCAGCCCAGCATTTT
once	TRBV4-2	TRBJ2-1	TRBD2	CASSQERVGTSVSNEQFF	TGTGCCAGCAGCCAAGAACGCGTCGGGACTAGCGTAAGTAATGAGCAGTTCTTC
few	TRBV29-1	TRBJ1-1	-	CSVRQTVDTEAFF	TGCAGCGTTCGGCAGACGGTCGACACTGAAGCTTTCTTT
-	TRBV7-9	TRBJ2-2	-	CASSPPSVSAGELFF	TGTGCCAGCAGCCCCCCCTCTGTAAGCGCCGGGGAGCTGTTTTTT
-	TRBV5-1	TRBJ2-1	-	CASSLASGSYNEQFF	TGCGCCAGCAGCTTGGCCTCGGGGTCCTACAATGAGCAGTTCTTC
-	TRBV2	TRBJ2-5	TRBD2	CASGREGQETQYF	TGTGCCAGCGGACGGGAGGGCCAAGAGACCCAGTACTTC
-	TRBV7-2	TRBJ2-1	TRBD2	CASSDGLAGVNEQFF	TGTGCCAGCAGCGACGGGCTAGCGGGAGTCAATGAGCAGTTCTTC
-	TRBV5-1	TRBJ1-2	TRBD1	CASSRSTQGSESYGYTF	TGCGCCAGCAGTAGGTCAACACAGGGGTCCGAAAGCTATGGCTACACCTTC
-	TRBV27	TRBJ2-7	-	CASSLSRGSYEQYF	TGTGCCAGCAGTTTAAGCAGGGGATCCTACGAGCAGTACTTC
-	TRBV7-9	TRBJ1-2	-	CASSLTPGTNGYTF	TGTGCCAGCAGCTTGACTCCCGGGACAAATGGCTACACCTTC
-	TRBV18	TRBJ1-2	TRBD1	CASSLEGSGGAGYGYTF	TGTGCCAGCTCACTCGAGGGATCAGGGGGCGCCGGGTATGGCTACACCTTC
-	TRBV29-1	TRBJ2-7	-	CSARDGGSSYEQYF	TGCAGCGCACGCGACGGAGGAAGCTCCTACGAGCAGTACTTC